What follows are 5 T cell receptor beta chains derived from one specimen sequenced in a study of molecular identifiers for immune sequencing clone quantification. From the PCR reads, TCRdb called clonotypes with MiXCR, one entry per CDR3 protein. Among some 320,000 distinct CDR3 sequences listed, roughly a quarter were seen once. The sequencing sample was made of naive CD8+ T cells from blood, with Jurkat cell RNA spiked in. The subset here: FACS-sorted CD8+CD4-CCR7+CD45RA+ naive T cells. All receptors come from a human donor in good health. Some libraries in this study had Jurkat cell RNA spiked in.

This clonotype has only a few counts. The chain uses TRBV27 and TRBJ2-7, with 9 bases that match TRBD2. Per the germline V gene, CDR1 is MNHEY and CDR2 is SMNVEV (reference sequence). V lost 7 bases and J lost 2; bases outside the gene matches: 9. This CDR3 has 15 residues. CDR3 loop: CASIGGTSLPYEQYF. In nucleotides, the CDR3 is TGTGCCAGCATTGGAGGGACTAGCCTCCCCTACGAGCAGTACTTC.

The chain combines TRBV20-1 with TRBJ2-3; 14 positions match TRBD2. The trim removed 2 bases at V and 3 bases at J, leaving 4 bases unmatched. Germline CDR1 and CDR2: DFQATT and SNEGSKA (reference sequence). This CDR3 contains 16 residues. CDR3 sequence reads: CSARRLAGGPTDTQYF. The DNA of the CDR3 is TGCAGTGCTAGACGACTAGCGGGGGGGCCTACAGATACGCAGTATTTT.

The rearrangement joins TRBV19 to TRBJ1-1; TRBD1 is a possible D gene (5 bases). This CDR3 contains 14 residues. The V end was cut by 3 bases, the J end by 3 bases, with 11 bases between. Germline CDR1 is LNHDA and CDR2 is SQIVND (reference sequence). The CDR3 nucleotides are TGTGCCAGTAGTATTGGGGCAGCCCACACTGAAGCTTTCTTT. Its translation is CASSIGAAHTEAFF.

The chain uses TRBV20-1 and TRBJ2-3; D remains ambiguous. Trimming stripped 6 bases from V and 5 bases from J, with 15 bases between. CDR3 length: 13 residues. Germline lookup yields CDR1 DFQATT and CDR2 SNEGSKA (reference sequence). CDR3 coding DNA: TGCAGTGCCCCCCCCGTAGTCGGAGATACGCAGTATTTT. Translation gives CSAPPVVGDTQYF.

The chain links TRBV11-2 to TRBJ1-6; D not resolved. V dropped 2 bases and J dropped 10 bases, with 6 bases sitting between them. Per the germline V gene, CDR1 is SGHAT and CDR2 is FQNNGV. The CDR3 covers 12 residues. The chain's CDR3 is CASSLMESPLHF. The CDR3 coding sequence is TGTGCCAGCAGCTTAATGGAGTCACCCCTCCACTTT. Variable domain in full (rest from reference TRBV11-2 and TRBJ1-6): EAGVAQSPRYKIIEKRQSVAFWCNPISGHATLYWYQQILGQGPKLLIQFQNNGVVDDSQLPKDRFSAERLKGVDSTLKIQPAKLEDSAVYLCASSLMESPLHFGNGTRLTVT.